This T cell receptor beta chain was sequenced for a study of T cell changes during pregnancy in multiple sclerosis. TCRdb's table, derived via immunoSEQ multiplex PCR, lists solely in-frame clones and lacks some. The sample yields tens of thousands of clones, more than 90% seen once. The germline V gene has CDR1 LNHDA and CDR2 SQIVND (reference sequence). This CDR3 region has 14 residues. V lost 1 base to trimming and J lost 2 bases, with 5 bases between them. This TCR was sampled from a female donor in good health, enrolled as a control in a pregnancy study. J is TRBJ1-4 and V is TRBV19, with D unclear. This sample comprised CD4+ T cells from peripheral blood mononuclear cells, obtained in the second trimester of pregnancy. CDR3 DNA sequence: TGTGCCAGTAGTATAGGTCGGACTAATGAAAAACTGTTTTTT. Translating it yields CASSIGRTNEKLFF.